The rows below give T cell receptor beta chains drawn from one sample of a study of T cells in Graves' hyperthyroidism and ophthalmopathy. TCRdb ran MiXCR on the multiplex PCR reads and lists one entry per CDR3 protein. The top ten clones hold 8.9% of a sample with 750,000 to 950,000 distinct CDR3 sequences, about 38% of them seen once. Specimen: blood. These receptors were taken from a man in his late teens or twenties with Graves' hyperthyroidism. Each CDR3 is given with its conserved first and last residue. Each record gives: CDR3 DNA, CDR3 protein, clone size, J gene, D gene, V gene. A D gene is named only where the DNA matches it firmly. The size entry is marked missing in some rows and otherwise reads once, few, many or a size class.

TGTGCCAGCAGCTTCGTCCCCGGGGGCAGAACCTATGGCTACACCTTC | CASSFVPGGRTYGYTF | few | TRBJ1-2 | . | TRBV7-2
TGCGCCAGCAGCCAACCAGGGGGGGCCAACGAGCAGTACTTC | CASSQPGGANEQYF | few | TRBJ2-7 | . | TRBV7-9
TGTGCCAACAGGGATGCCAGGGCTGGCAATCAGCCCCAGCATTTT | CANRDARAGNQPQHF | . | TRBJ1-5 | . | TRBV24-1
TGTGCCAGCAGCCTTAGCGGGGCTACCTACGAGCAGTACTTC | CASSLSGATYEQYF | few | TRBJ2-7 | TRBD2 | TRBV11-2
TGTGCCAGCAGCCCACGATTGGATGGCACTGAAGCTTTCTTT | CASSPRLDGTEAFF | few | TRBJ1-1 | . | TRBV9
TGCAGTGCTAGAACGGGGGCAGCCTACGAGCAGTACTTC | CSARTGAAYEQYF | . | TRBJ2-7 | . | TRBV20-1
TGCAGTGCTAGAGAACTTGCGGGGGGAGGCGAGCAGTACTTC | CSARELAGGGEQYF | . | TRBJ2-7 | TRBD2 | TRBV20-1
TGTGCCAGCAGTTTACCGGATGGGAGTGAAAAACTGTTTTTT | CASSLPDGSEKLFF | . | TRBJ1-4 | . | TRBV6-1
TGCAGCGTGACTCAGGCGGGGGCAGGCCCCGCTGAAGCTTTCTTT | CSVTQAGAGPAEAFF | few | TRBJ1-1 | . | TRBV29-1
TGCGCCAGCAGCCACGCAGGGGTGGGCCACGAGCAGTACTTC | CASSHAGVGHEQYF | . | TRBJ2-7 | . | TRBV4-3
TGTGCCATCAGCTTTGAGAATGAGCAGTACTTC | CAISFENEQYF | once | TRBJ2-7 | . | TRBV10-3
TGTGCCAGCAGTCCCTCGGGTCGCCAAGAGACCCAGTACTTC | CASSPSGRQETQYF | few | TRBJ2-5 | . | TRBV9
TGTGCCACCAGCTCTACTATTTACAGGGGTGGCTACACCTTC | CATSSTIYRGGYTF | many | TRBJ1-2 | TRBD1 | TRBV15
TGTGCCTGGAGTTTCGGACAGGCGCCGAACACTGAAGCTTTCTTT | CAWSFGQAPNTEAFF | . | TRBJ1-1 | TRBD1 | TRBV25-1
TGTGCCAGCAGCTGGTATATGGCAGAGACCCAGTACTTC | CASSWYMAETQYF | few | TRBJ2-5 | . | TRBV5-4
TGTGCCAGCAGCTTAGCATCGGTGTATAGCAATCAGCCCCAGCATTTT | CASSLASVYSNQPQHF | few | TRBJ1-5 | . | TRBV7-2
TGTGCCATCGCGACAGGGGACAATCAGCCCCAGCATTTT | CAIATGDNQPQHF | . | TRBJ1-5 | TRBD1 | TRBV10-3
TGTGCCAGCAGCAGGGGGAGACCGGGACAGTACTTC | CASSRGRPGQYF | . | TRBJ2-7 | . | TRBV7-8
TGTGCCAGCAGCCCCGAGGCCTTCTCCTACGAGCAGTACTTC | CASSPEAFSYEQYF | few | TRBJ2-7 | . | TRBV7-9
TGTGCCATCAGCATGGGACAGGGAATAGGACAGCCCCAGCATTTT | CAISMGQGIGQPQHF | . | TRBJ1-5 | TRBD1 | TRBV10-3
TGCAGCGTTGAAGGGGTAGGCCGTGATGGCTACACCTTC | CSVEGVGRDGYTF | many | TRBJ1-2 | . | TRBV29-1
TGTGCCAGCAGCCCCCTCGGGGGACTTCGTCTCCTCTACGAGCAGTACTTC | CASSPLGGLRLLYEQYF | . | TRBJ2-7 | . | TRBV2
TGTGCCAGCAGTGTGACATCGGCTGAAGCTTTCTTT | CASSVTSAEAFF | many | TRBJ1-1 | . | TRBV6-6
TGCAGTGCTAGACGACTCGAGCACTCCTACGAGCAGTACTTC | CSARRLEHSYEQYF | few | TRBJ2-7 | . | TRBV20-1
TGTGCCAGCAGTCCCCGTCTTTCTGGAAACACCATATATTTT | CASSPRLSGNTIYF | many | TRBJ1-3 | . | TRBV25-1
TGCGCCAGCAGCCCCTGGACAGGGGCCGACGAGCAGTACTTC | CASSPWTGADEQYF | . | TRBJ2-7 | TRBD1 | TRBV7-9
TGTGCCAGTAGTATATTTAAGTTAGGACAGGGTCGTAAGAGATCCTCGGGCCCTGAAGCTTTCTTT | CASSIFKLGQGRKRSSGPEAFF | . | TRBJ1-1 | TRBD1 | TRBV19
TGCAGTGTAAGGTTACCCCAAGAGACCCAGTACTTC | CSVRLPQETQYF | few | TRBJ2-5 | . | TRBV20-1
TGCAGTGCTAGCCGCAGGGACAGAATGAACACTGAAGCTTTCTTT | CSASRRDRMNTEAFF | many | TRBJ1-1 | TRBD1 | TRBV20-1
TGCAGCGTCTCTGAGGGAGGGGGCGTTGATCAGCCCCAGCATTTT | CSVSEGGGVDQPQHF | once | TRBJ1-5 | TRBD1 | TRBV29-1
TGTGCCAGCAGCTGGGGACAGCGTGAAAAACTGTTTTTT | CASSWGQREKLFF | few | TRBJ1-4 | TRBD1 | TRBV5-8
TGTGCCAGCAGCACAGGGACAGGGGCCCATGGCTACACCTTC | CASSTGTGAHGYTF | once | TRBJ1-2 | TRBD1 | TRBV7-2
TGTGCCAGCAATCCTAGCGGGAGGATTCAAGAGACCCAGTACTTC | CASNPSGRIQETQYF | few | TRBJ2-5 | TRBD2 | TRBV2
TGTGCCGACCTAGGGGACAACGGCTACACCTTC | CADLGDNGYTF | many | TRBJ1-2 | . | TRBV2
TGTGCCAGCAGTGAACTAGAGGATTCACCCCTCCACTTT | CASSELEDSPLHF | few | TRBJ1-6 | . | TRBV6-1
TGTGCCATCAGTGAGGAAGGGGCAATTTACGAGCAGTACTTC | CAISEEGAIYEQYF | . | TRBJ2-7 | . | TRBV10-3
TGTGCCATTAGGACGGGCCAGGACACTGAAGCTTTCTTT | CAIRTGQDTEAFF | many | TRBJ1-1 | . | TRBV2
TGCGCCAGCAGCCGGGACAGTGCCTACGAGCAGTACTTC | CASSRDSAYEQYF | many | TRBJ2-7 | TRBD1 | TRBV5-1
TGCAGTGTATTGGGGGAAAATCAGCCCCAGCATTTT | CSVLGENQPQHF | . | TRBJ1-5 | . | TRBV20-1
TGTGCCAGCAGCGACGGGGGGGGGGTCAATTCACCCCTCCACTTT | CASSDGGGVNSPLHF | many | TRBJ1-6 | . | TRBV2
TGTGCCAGTAGTAAACGTTCGAGGGAGGCGAACACTGAAGCTTTCTTT | CASSKRSREANTEAFF | . | TRBJ1-1 | . | TRBV19
TGTGCCATCATTGAGTCGGGGACGAACTCCTACGAGCAGTACTTC | CAIIESGTNSYEQYF | . | TRBJ2-7 | . | TRBV10-3
TGCAGCAGTTCGACAGGGGGGAACTACGAGCAGTACTTC | CSSSTGGNYEQYF | . | TRBJ2-7 | TRBD1 | TRBV29-1
TGTGCCAGCAGCGAGGGACGGTACACCGGGGAGCTGTTTTTT | CASSEGRYTGELFF | many | TRBJ2-2 | . | TRBV7-9
TGTGCCAGCAGAAGGACAGAGCAAGAGACCCAGTACTTC | CASRRTEQETQYF | few | TRBJ2-5 | . | TRBV6-1
TGTGCCAGCAGTTTAGGGCAGGGTCTAAATAGCAATCAGCCCCAGCATTTT | CASSLGQGLNSNQPQHF | few | TRBJ1-5 | . | TRBV12-3/TRBV12-4
TGTGCCAGCAGTGAGCGGGAGACCCAGCCTGGGGCCAACGTCCTGACTTTC | CASSERETQPGANVLTF | . | TRBJ2-6 | TRBD2 | TRBV2
TGTGCCAGCAGTTCACCCCCTGAAGATAACGAGCAGTACTTC | CASSSPPEDNEQYF | . | TRBJ2-7 | . | TRBV27